What follows is one TCR beta chain and its context. This entry comes from a study of blood T cell repertoires in COVID-19. About the study: Researchers got acute and convalescent COVID-19 samples from the United States, Italy and Spain. Sample material is recorded as cDNA or gDNA derived from T cells, B-cell-depleted T cells, or PBMCs.

The CDR3 runs 13 residues. CDR1 is SGHTA, CDR2 FQGNSA, per germline. Trimming stripped 4 bases from V and 4 bases from J, with 11 bases between. Original processing notes: Estimated nucleated cell counts came from reference gene primer amplification. TCRdb's copy holds only in-frame clones and misses some; the assay was immunoSEQ multiplex PCR. V and J calls plus clone size are reproduced from that table; the DNA served to infer D and trimming. The data show 62,000 or so clones, with 88% seen just once and about 4.7% held by the top ten. This clonotype was obtained from a human donor in a cohort sampled during active COVID-19. The chain couples TRBV7-2 to TRBJ2-7; tentatively, D is TRBD1 (5 bases). Sequenced material: peripheral blood. In DNA, the CDR3 is TGTGCCAGCAGCTCACAACAGGTTTACGAGCAGTACTTC. Its translation: CASSSQQVYEQYF.